The rows below give T cell receptor beta chains drawn from one sample of a study of neoadjuvant anti-PD-1 for oral cavity cancer. Sequencing was performed with immunoSEQ multiplex PCR; in TCRdb, only in-frame clones are kept and a portion is missing. Of around 12,000 clones listed, more than 60% were seen once; the top ten hold 2.4%. The specimen was PBMCs, collected before nivolumab (anti-PD-1) treatment. The receptors were sampled from a person aged 40-85 years with oral cavity squamous cell carcinoma. Both conserved end residues are part of each CDR3. Each record gives: J gene, clone size, V gene, D gene, CDR3 DNA, CDR3 protein. D genes are given only for firm matches. Expanded clones get a size class; other rows say once, few or many, or leave the size out.

j_gene: TRBJ1-2; abundance: .; v_gene: TRBV29-1; d_gene: .; CDR3nt: TGCAGCGTCAAGACGGACGGACTCGGTGGCTATGGCTACACCTTC; CDR3aa: CSVKTDGLGGYGYTF
j_gene: TRBJ1-5; abundance: .; v_gene: TRBV27; d_gene: .; CDR3nt: TGTGCCAGCAGTGTTTCGGGGGTGGGGGGCAATCAGCCCCAGCATTTT; CDR3aa: CASSVSGVGGNQPQHF
j_gene: TRBJ1-1; abundance: .; v_gene: TRBV29-1; d_gene: TRBD1; CDR3nt: TGCAGCGTTAAAGAACAGGGGTCGAACACTGAAGCTTTCTTT; CDR3aa: CSVKEQGSNTEAFF
j_gene: TRBJ1-6; abundance: once; v_gene: TRBV28; d_gene: TRBD1; CDR3nt: TGTGCCAGCAGTTTAGCCAGGGGGCCACCCCTCCACTTT; CDR3aa: CASSLARGPPLHF
j_gene: TRBJ2-3; abundance: .; v_gene: TRBV5-6; d_gene: .; CDR3nt: TGTGCCAGCAGCTTGGATAAGAGCACAGATACGCAGTATTTT; CDR3aa: CASSLDKSTDTQYF
j_gene: TRBJ2-7; abundance: .; v_gene: TRBV6-6; d_gene: TRBD1; CDR3nt: TGTGCCAGCAGTTACGGGACAGGGGGCGCATACGAGCAGTACTTC; CDR3aa: CASSYGTGGAYEQYF
j_gene: TRBJ2-1; abundance: .; v_gene: TRBV4-2; d_gene: TRBD2; CDR3nt: TGTGCCAGCAGCCAAGATCCCTCCGGGAGGGCCTTGGGTGAGCAGTTCTTC; CDR3aa: CASSQDPSGRALGEQFF
j_gene: TRBJ1-2; abundance: once; v_gene: TRBV25-1; d_gene: .; CDR3nt: TGTGCCAGCACCGATGATGAACAGGTCAGGGGCTATGGCTACACCTTC; CDR3aa: CASTDDEQVRGYGYTF
j_gene: TRBJ1-2; abundance: .; v_gene: TRBV28; d_gene: .; CDR3nt: TGTGCCAGCTTGGGGAGATCGGTCTATGGCTACACCTTC; CDR3aa: CASLGRSVYGYTF
j_gene: TRBJ1-6; abundance: few; v_gene: TRBV27; d_gene: TRBD1; CDR3nt: TGTGCCAGCAGAGATCCGGACAGGTTTGATTCACCCCTCCACTTT; CDR3aa: CASRDPDRFDSPLHF
j_gene: TRBJ2-1; abundance: .; v_gene: TRBV5-1; d_gene: TRBD2; CDR3nt: TGCGCCAGCAGCTTTACTAGCGGGGGGACCAATGAGCAGTTCTTC; CDR3aa: CASSFTSGGTNEQFF
j_gene: TRBJ1-2; abundance: .; v_gene: TRBV6-4; d_gene: .; CDR3nt: TGTGCCAGCAGTGACTCGGTGGGGGCGGCCTATGGCTACACCTTC; CDR3aa: CASSDSVGAAYGYTF
j_gene: TRBJ1-2; abundance: few; v_gene: TRBV25-1; d_gene: .; CDR3nt: TGTGCCAGCAGTGAATTGGCGGGCGGCTACACCTTC; CDR3aa: CASSELAGGYTF
j_gene: TRBJ2-7; abundance: few; v_gene: TRBV10-1; d_gene: TRBD2; CDR3nt: TGCGCCAGCAGTGTTTCACCGGGGGGGAGCTCCTACGAGCAGTACTTC; CDR3aa: CASSVSPGGSSYEQYF
j_gene: TRBJ1-3; abundance: .; v_gene: TRBV7-6; d_gene: .; CDR3nt: TGTGCCAGCAGCTTAGCGTTGAGCTCTGGAAACACCATATATTTT; CDR3aa: CASSLALSSGNTIYF
j_gene: TRBJ2-7; abundance: .; v_gene: TRBV5-1; d_gene: .; CDR3nt: TGCGCCAGCAACGTCATCGGGGGACGGCAGTACTTC; CDR3aa: CASNVIGGRQYF
j_gene: TRBJ1-5; abundance: few; v_gene: TRBV4-1; d_gene: .; CDR3nt: TGCGCCAGCAGCCAAGTGATGGAACAGAACAATCAGCCCCAGCATTTT; CDR3aa: CASSQVMEQNNQPQHF
j_gene: TRBJ1-2; abundance: .; v_gene: TRBV2; d_gene: TRBD1; CDR3nt: TGTGCCAGCACGGAACAGGGGCGTAACTATGGCTACACCTTC; CDR3aa: CASTEQGRNYGYTF
j_gene: TRBJ2-2; abundance: few; v_gene: TRBV30; d_gene: .; CDR3nt: TGTGCCTGGAGTGTCGGATGGGAGACCGGGGAGCTGTTTTTT; CDR3aa: CAWSVGWETGELFF
j_gene: TRBJ2-2; abundance: few; v_gene: TRBV4-1; d_gene: TRBD1; CDR3nt: TGCGCCAGCAGCCAAGATAAGTTTGGAGCACAGGGGGCCACCGGGGAGCTGTTTTTT; CDR3aa: CASSQDKFGAQGATGELFF
j_gene: TRBJ2-7; abundance: .; v_gene: TRBV2; d_gene: .; CDR3nt: TGTGCCTGGGGCCAAAACGCCTACGAGCAGTACTTC; CDR3aa: CAWGQNAYEQYF
j_gene: TRBJ2-1; abundance: .; v_gene: TRBV5-4; d_gene: .; CDR3nt: TGTGCCAGCAGCTCAGCAGGGGTGCGATCCTACAATGAGCAGTTCTTC; CDR3aa: CASSSAGVRSYNEQFF
j_gene: TRBJ2-2; abundance: .; v_gene: TRBV7-8; d_gene: .; CDR3nt: TGTGCCAGCAGCTTAGCCCTCACCGGGGAGCTGTTTTTT; CDR3aa: CASSLALTGELFF
j_gene: TRBJ1-1; abundance: .; v_gene: TRBV11-2; d_gene: .; CDR3nt: TGTGCCAGCAGCCGCCAAAACACTGAAGCTTTCTTT; CDR3aa: CASSRQNTEAFF
j_gene: TRBJ2-5; abundance: .; v_gene: TRBV11-3; d_gene: .; CDR3nt: TGTGCCAGCAGCTTAGCGGCGGCACAAGAGACCCAGTACTTC; CDR3aa: CASSLAAAQETQYF
j_gene: TRBJ1-1; abundance: .; v_gene: TRBV7-9; d_gene: .; CDR3nt: TGTGCCACGTCCTTGAGCACTGAAGCTTTCTTT; CDR3aa: CATSLSTEAFF
j_gene: TRBJ2-2; abundance: once; v_gene: TRBV14; d_gene: .; CDR3nt: TGTGCCAGCAGGTCACAGCTGAACACCGGGGAGCTGTTTTTT; CDR3aa: CASRSQLNTGELFF
j_gene: TRBJ2-1; abundance: .; v_gene: TRBV4-2; d_gene: .; CDR3nt: TGTGCCAGCAGCCAAGATACGCCCGGACTGAGGAAAATTTACAATGAGCAGTTCTTC; CDR3aa: CASSQDTPGLRKIYNEQFF
j_gene: TRBJ1-1; abundance: .; v_gene: TRBV5-1; d_gene: .; CDR3nt: TGCGCCAGCAGCTTTAACATGAACACTGAAGCTTTCTTT; CDR3aa: CASSFNMNTEAFF
j_gene: TRBJ2-1; abundance: .; v_gene: TRBV7-2; d_gene: TRBD2; CDR3nt: TGTGCCAGCAGCTTAGCCCTTCTAGCGGGGGGTTACTCCTACAATGAGCAGTTCTTC; CDR3aa: CASSLALLAGGYSYNEQFF
j_gene: TRBJ1-1; abundance: .; v_gene: TRBV7-9; d_gene: .; CDR3nt: TGTGCCAGCAGCCCTCCAGCTGGTACCGAAGCTTTCTTT; CDR3aa: CASSPPAGTEAFF
j_gene: TRBJ1-2; abundance: once; v_gene: TRBV6-5; d_gene: .; CDR3nt: TGTGCCAGCAGTTACTCAAATGGCTACACCTTC; CDR3aa: CASSYSNGYTF
j_gene: TRBJ1-2; abundance: few; v_gene: TRBV7-2; d_gene: .; CDR3nt: TGTGCCAGCAGCTTAACCCCCACAGGGGGCTACACCTTC; CDR3aa: CASSLTPTGGYTF
j_gene: TRBJ2-4; abundance: .; v_gene: TRBV28; d_gene: .; CDR3nt: TGTGCCAGCAGTCTTGGGGGACCTCTAGCCAAAAACATTCAGTACTTC; CDR3aa: CASSLGGPLAKNIQYF
j_gene: TRBJ1-2; abundance: .; v_gene: TRBV7-9; d_gene: .; CDR3nt: TGTGCCAGCAGCAAACTAACAGGGATCCACGGCTACACCTTC; CDR3aa: CASSKLTGIHGYTF
j_gene: TRBJ2-7; abundance: .; v_gene: TRBV19; d_gene: .; CDR3nt: TGTGCCAGTTCAGCGGCCCTTGAATACGAGCAGTACTTC; CDR3aa: CASSAALEYEQYF
j_gene: TRBJ2-2; abundance: .; v_gene: TRBV9; d_gene: .; CDR3nt: TGTGCCAGCAGCCCGGGGACTAACACCGGGGAGCTGTTTTTT; CDR3aa: CASSPGTNTGELFF
j_gene: TRBJ1-5; abundance: .; v_gene: TRBV4-1; d_gene: TRBD1; CDR3nt: TGCGCCAGCAGCCCCGACCCCGGACAGGGGGCAAATCAGCCCCAGCATTTT; CDR3aa: CASSPDPGQGANQPQHF
j_gene: TRBJ1-1; abundance: .; v_gene: TRBV5-6; d_gene: .; CDR3nt: TGTGCCAGCAGCTTGCAGGCAGGGTCGGGTGAAGCTTTCTTT; CDR3aa: CASSLQAGSGEAFF
j_gene: TRBJ2-7; abundance: .; v_gene: TRBV19; d_gene: .; CDR3nt: TGTGCCAGTAAGGACGCGGGACTCAGCAGGCAGCAGTACTTC; CDR3aa: CASKDAGLSRQQYF
j_gene: TRBJ2-2; abundance: .; v_gene: TRBV4-1; d_gene: .; CDR3nt: TGCGCCAGCAGCCAAGTCGACTTGAACACCGGGGAGCTGTTTTTT; CDR3aa: CASSQVDLNTGELFF
j_gene: TRBJ2-7; abundance: once; v_gene: TRBV5-1; d_gene: TRBD1; CDR3nt: TGCGCCAGCAGCGAGGGACAGGGTTATGTCGGCTACGAGCAGTACTTC; CDR3aa: CASSEGQGYVGYEQYF
j_gene: TRBJ1-1; abundance: .; v_gene: TRBV9; d_gene: .; CDR3nt: TGTGCCAGCAGCGTTGGTCCCCTTGCGAACACTGAAGCTTTCTTT; CDR3aa: CASSVGPLANTEAFF
j_gene: TRBJ1-1; abundance: .; v_gene: TRBV10-3; d_gene: TRBD1; CDR3nt: TGTGCCATCAGTGACCCCTCGGAGAGGGGGCTTGGGGCTTTCTTT; CDR3aa: CAISDPSERGLGAFF
j_gene: TRBJ1-5; abundance: few; v_gene: TRBV28; d_gene: .; CDR3nt: TGTGCCAGCAGCTCAGTCGCCTCGGGCAATCAGCCCCAGCATTTT; CDR3aa: CASSSVASGNQPQHF
j_gene: TRBJ1-5; abundance: .; v_gene: TRBV6-6; d_gene: .; CDR3nt: TGTGCCAGCAGTTTGGGGACCAGCAATCAGCCCCAGCATTTT; CDR3aa: CASSLGTSNQPQHF
j_gene: TRBJ1-6; abundance: .; v_gene: TRBV19; d_gene: TRBD1; CDR3nt: TGTGCCAGTAGTATCTCGACAGGGCCGAGCTCACCCCTCCACTTT; CDR3aa: CASSISTGPSSPLHF
j_gene: TRBJ1-4; abundance: few; v_gene: TRBV19; d_gene: .; CDR3nt: TGTGCCAGTAGCCCCTCGGGGGTTGAAAAACTGTTTTTT; CDR3aa: CASSPSGVEKLFF
j_gene: TRBJ1-1; abundance: .; v_gene: TRBV9; d_gene: .; CDR3nt: TGTGCCAGCAGCTATACTAGGGAGGCTTTCTTT; CDR3aa: CASSYTREAFF
j_gene: TRBJ2-2; abundance: .; v_gene: TRBV12-5; d_gene: .; CDR3nt: TGTGCTAGTGGCCCCACACCAGGGAAAGGGGAGCTGTTTTTT; CDR3aa: CASGPTPGKGELFF
j_gene: TRBJ1-3; abundance: .; v_gene: TRBV6-5; d_gene: .; CDR3nt: TGTGCCAGCAGTCCAGCCTTCTCTGGAAACACCATATATTTT; CDR3aa: CASSPAFSGNTIYF
j_gene: TRBJ1-2; abundance: .; v_gene: TRBV10-3; d_gene: TRBD1; CDR3nt: TGTGCCTCCACCGGGACAGGGGGCGGCTACACCTTC; CDR3aa: CASTGTGGGYTF